The rows below give T cell receptor beta chains drawn from one sample of a study of blood T cell repertoires in COVID-19. TCRdb's copy holds only in-frame clones and misses some; the assay was immunoSEQ multiplex PCR. Altogether around 150,000 clones are present, roughly 85% being singletons, with the ten largest covering roughly 3.5%. Sequencing was performed on peripheral blood. Receptors were obtained from a man between 65 and 85 years old with acute or convalescent COVID-19. CDR3s include the opening cysteine and the closing phenylalanine or tryptophan. The D gene is left open where the match is weak. Expanded clones get a size class; other rows say once, few or many, or leave the size out.

J gene: TRBJ1-4; V gene: TRBV7-9; D gene: TRBD1; clone size: NA; CDR3 DNA: TGTGCCAGCAGCTTAACTGGACAGGGCGACGCAAAACTGTTTTTT; CDR3 protein: CASSLTGQGDAKLFF
J gene: TRBJ2-1; V gene: TRBV6-5; D gene: TRBD2; clone size: NA; CDR3 DNA: TGTGCCAGCAGTTACACTAGCGGGGCTAGCTACAATGAGCAGTTCTTC; CDR3 protein: CASSYTSGASYNEQFF
J gene: TRBJ2-3; V gene: TRBV4-3; D gene: TRBD1; clone size: once; CDR3 DNA: TGCGCCAGCAGCCAATTCCGGGACAGGGACACAGATACGCAGTATTTT; CDR3 protein: CASSQFRDRDTDTQYF
J gene: TRBJ2-2; V gene: TRBV5-6; D gene: NA; clone size: NA; CDR3 DNA: TGTGCCAGCAGCGAGAGTGTGAACACCGGGGAGCTGTTTTTT; CDR3 protein: CASSESVNTGELFF
J gene: TRBJ1-4; V gene: TRBV28; D gene: NA; clone size: NA; CDR3 DNA: TGTGCCAGCAGTCTTATAGGGGCAACTAATGAAAAACTGTTTTTT; CDR3 protein: CASSLIGATNEKLFF
J gene: TRBJ2-1; V gene: TRBV19; D gene: TRBD1; clone size: NA; CDR3 DNA: TGTGCCAGTATGAACCAGGGGGCACAAAATGAGCAGTTCTTC; CDR3 protein: CASMNQGAQNEQFF
J gene: TRBJ2-7; V gene: TRBV19; D gene: TRBD1; clone size: NA; CDR3 DNA: TGTGCCAGTAGTGAAGGGACAGGCTACTACGAGCAGTACTTC; CDR3 protein: CASSEGTGYYEQYF
J gene: TRBJ2-7; V gene: TRBV3-1/TRBV3-2; D gene: TRBD2; clone size: NA; CDR3 DNA: TGTGCCAGCAGCCAACCGGGACTAGCGGGAGGGCCCTACGAGCAGTACTTC; CDR3 protein: CASSQPGLAGGPYEQYF
J gene: TRBJ2-1; V gene: TRBV5-8; D gene: TRBD2; clone size: NA; CDR3 DNA: TGTGCCAGCAGCGAGGGACTAGCGGGAGACCCCTCCTACAATGAGCAGTTCTTC; CDR3 protein: CASSEGLAGDPSYNEQFF
J gene: TRBJ1-2; V gene: TRBV3-1/TRBV3-2; D gene: TRBD1; clone size: once; CDR3 DNA: TGTGCCAGCAGCCAGGGACAGCCCTATGGCTACACCTTC; CDR3 protein: CASSQGQPYGYTF
J gene: TRBJ2-2; V gene: TRBV5-1; D gene: NA; clone size: NA; CDR3 DNA: TGCGCCAGCAGCTTGACTGCTGCGAACACCGGGGAGCTGTTTTTT; CDR3 protein: CASSLTAANTGELFF
J gene: TRBJ2-7; V gene: TRBV7-2; D gene: NA; clone size: few; CDR3 DNA: TGTGCCAGCAGCCACTCCGCTGGCGAGCAGTACTTC; CDR3 protein: CASSHSAGEQYF
J gene: TRBJ2-2; V gene: TRBV11-2; D gene: NA; clone size: NA; CDR3 DNA: TGTGCCAGCAGCTTGAAACGGGGGGAGCTGTTTTTT; CDR3 protein: CASSLKRGELFF
J gene: TRBJ1-5; V gene: TRBV19; D gene: NA; clone size: NA; CDR3 DNA: TGTGCCAGTAGTATAACAGGGTCCGGTCAGCCCCAGCATTTT; CDR3 protein: CASSITGSGQPQHF
J gene: TRBJ2-3; V gene: TRBV29-1; D gene: NA; clone size: NA; CDR3 DNA: TGCAGCGCGGCCAAGTTGCCGGGCACAGATACGCAGTATTTT; CDR3 protein: CSAAKLPGTDTQYF
J gene: TRBJ1-5; V gene: TRBV4-1; D gene: NA; clone size: once; CDR3 DNA: TGCGCCAGCAGCCAAGATGGAGGGTTTCAGCCCCAGCATTTT; CDR3 protein: CASSQDGGFQPQHF